A single TCR beta chain is shown here with its context. These data originate in a study of blood T cell repertoires in COVID-19. CDR1 is GTSNPN and CDR2 is SVGIG in the germline V gene (reference sequence). The CDR3 totals 15 residues. Losses at the gene ends were 2 bases for V and 7 bases for J; bases not matched to a gene: 9. TCRdb's copy holds only in-frame clones and misses some; the assay was immunoSEQ multiplex PCR. This sample yields about 170,000 clones, of which roughly nine tenths are seen a single time; around 1.2% belongs to the top ten. This rearrangement joins TRBV30 to TRBJ1-5, with 9 bases fitting TRBD1. This clonotype was obtained from a human donor with acute COVID-19. The donor label of this sample is uncertain. The specimen was PBMCs or T cells enriched from blood (not recorded which). CDR3 in DNA: TGTGCCTGGAGTTCGGGGACAGGGCCGGGCCAGCCCCAGCATTTT. Encoded protein: CAWSSGTGPGQPQHF. The variable domain in full, with the rest retrieved from reference TRBV30 and TRBJ1-5, is SQTIHQWPATLVQPVGSPLSLECTVEGTSNPNLYWYRQAAGRGLQLLFYSVGIGQISSEVPQNLSASRPQDRQFILSSKKLLLSDSGFYLCAWSSGTGPGQPQHFGDGTRLSIL.